The rows below give T cell receptor beta chains drawn from one sample of a study of T cell responses to AZD1222 COVID-19 vaccine. Assay used: immunoSEQ multiplex PCR; TCRdb lists only in-frame clones, some missing. The sample has more than 140,000 clones, around 88% seen once. The sequencing used peripheral blood, collected on day 0 of MenACWY control vaccination. The receptors here all came from an adult in good health. Both conserved end residues are part of each CDR3. A D gene is named only where the DNA matches it firmly. Clone size is stated in some rows and not others, as once, few, many or a class when expanded.

d_gene: .; v_gene: TRBV6-1; abundance: once; j_gene: TRBJ1-4; CDR3nt: TGTGCCAGCAGTGATAGAGACGGGGAAAAACTGTTTTTT; CDR3aa: CASSDRDGEKLFF
d_gene: .; v_gene: TRBV2; abundance: .; j_gene: TRBJ1-5; CDR3nt: TGTGCCAGCAAGATCGGACTGAATCAGCCCCAGCATTTT; CDR3aa: CASKIGLNQPQHF
d_gene: .; v_gene: TRBV11-3; abundance: .; j_gene: TRBJ2-7; CDR3nt: TGTGCCAGCAGCCCTGGGGGCCACGAGCAGTACTTC; CDR3aa: CASSPGGHEQYF
d_gene: .; v_gene: TRBV7-2; abundance: .; j_gene: TRBJ1-5; CDR3nt: TGTGCCAGCAGCTTTATCCAGATCAATCAGCCCCAGCATTTT; CDR3aa: CASSFIQINQPQHF
d_gene: .; v_gene: TRBV5-4; abundance: .; j_gene: TRBJ2-7; CDR3nt: TGTGCCAGCAGCCCAGTAGGACATCACGAGCAGTACTTC; CDR3aa: CASSPVGHHEQYF
d_gene: TRBD1; v_gene: TRBV5-1; abundance: .; j_gene: TRBJ2-7; CDR3nt: TGCGCCAGCAGCTTGCGACAGGGGGGCTACGAGCAGTACTTC; CDR3aa: CASSLRQGGYEQYF
d_gene: TRBD2; v_gene: TRBV7-3; abundance: .; j_gene: TRBJ2-7; CDR3nt: TGTGCCAGCAGCTCCGGACTAGCGGGATACGAGCAGTACTTC; CDR3aa: CASSSGLAGYEQYF
d_gene: .; v_gene: TRBV4-2; abundance: .; j_gene: TRBJ2-5; CDR3nt: TGTGCCAGCAGCCGAACCCTTAGCGGAGCGGAGACCCAGTACTTC; CDR3aa: CASSRTLSGAETQYF
d_gene: TRBD1; v_gene: TRBV9; abundance: .; j_gene: TRBJ1-1; CDR3nt: TGTGCCAGCAGCGGGGGACAGGGGGCCACTGAAGCTTTCTTT; CDR3aa: CASSGGQGATEAFF
d_gene: TRBD1; v_gene: TRBV9; abundance: .; j_gene: TRBJ2-7; CDR3nt: TGTGCCAGCAGCGTAGCCCCGCAGGGGGCTTCCGAGCAGTACTTC; CDR3aa: CASSVAPQGASEQYF
d_gene: TRBD1; v_gene: TRBV24-1; abundance: .; j_gene: TRBJ1-5; CDR3nt: TGTGCCACCAGTGGGGGGGGACAGGGTTTGAGTAATCAGCCCCAGCATTTT; CDR3aa: CATSGGGQGLSNQPQHF
d_gene: TRBD2; v_gene: TRBV6-2/TRBV6-3; abundance: .; j_gene: TRBJ2-7; CDR3nt: TGTGCCAGCAGTGCGGGGGGATCTTTACTTGAGCAGTACTTC; CDR3aa: CASSAGGSLLEQYF
d_gene: .; v_gene: TRBV12-3/TRBV12-4; abundance: .; j_gene: TRBJ1-5; CDR3nt: TGTGCCAGCAGTTGGGGGGGCGGTCAGCCCCAGCATTTT; CDR3aa: CASSWGGGQPQHF
d_gene: TRBD1; v_gene: TRBV7-9; abundance: .; j_gene: TRBJ1-2; CDR3nt: TGTGCCAGCAGCTTCCTCCCGGACAGGGCTCAAGGCTACACCTTC; CDR3aa: CASSFLPDRAQGYTF
d_gene: .; v_gene: TRBV5-4; abundance: .; j_gene: TRBJ1-2; CDR3nt: TGTGCCAGCAGCTTGGGTCCCCTCTCTTCCTTGATTGGCTACACCTTC; CDR3aa: CASSLGPLSSLIGYTF
d_gene: .; v_gene: TRBV4-1; abundance: .; j_gene: TRBJ1-2; CDR3nt: TGCGCCAGCAGCCACCCACCAGGGCCCAGATCCAACTATGGCTACACCTTC; CDR3aa: CASSHPPGPRSNYGYTF
d_gene: TRBD2; v_gene: TRBV15; abundance: .; j_gene: TRBJ2-2; CDR3nt: TGTGCCACCAGCAGAGCTCTAGCGGGAGACACCGGGGAGCTGTTTTTT; CDR3aa: CATSRALAGDTGELFF
d_gene: .; v_gene: TRBV20-1; abundance: .; j_gene: TRBJ1-3; CDR3nt: TGCAGTGCTAGTACGGACTCTGGAAACACCATATATTTT; CDR3aa: CSASTDSGNTIYF
d_gene: .; v_gene: TRBV18; abundance: .; j_gene: TRBJ1-1; CDR3nt: TGTGCCAGCTCACCGACTCTAGATCGAGGGAACACTGAAGCTTTCTTT; CDR3aa: CASSPTLDRGNTEAFF
d_gene: .; v_gene: TRBV10-3; abundance: .; j_gene: TRBJ1-5; CDR3nt: TGTGCCATCAGTGAGTCAGGTGGGGACGGACGACAGCCCCAGCATTTT; CDR3aa: CAISESGGDGRQPQHF
d_gene: TRBD1; v_gene: TRBV19; abundance: .; j_gene: TRBJ2-2; CDR3nt: TGTGCCAGTAGTACGGAACAGGGGGCCACCGGGGAGCTGTTTTTT; CDR3aa: CASSTEQGATGELFF
d_gene: .; v_gene: TRBV30; abundance: .; j_gene: TRBJ1-2; CDR3nt: TGTGCCTGGACCCTATGGCCGGTCACCTATGGCTACACCTTC; CDR3aa: CAWTLWPVTYGYTF
d_gene: TRBD1; v_gene: TRBV10-3; abundance: .; j_gene: TRBJ2-7; CDR3nt: TGTGCCATCAGGACTGACAGGGAGCACGAGCAGTACTTC; CDR3aa: CAIRTDREHEQYF
d_gene: .; v_gene: TRBV3-1/TRBV3-2; abundance: .; j_gene: TRBJ1-1; CDR3nt: TGTGCCAGCAGCCAAGCCCACAGATACACTGAAGCTTTCTTT; CDR3aa: CASSQAHRYTEAFF
d_gene: .; v_gene: TRBV12-3/TRBV12-4; abundance: few; j_gene: TRBJ2-7; CDR3nt: TGTGCCAGCAGCTCCAGACAGGCTAAGGAGTACTTC; CDR3aa: CASSSRQAKEYF
d_gene: .; v_gene: TRBV7-2; abundance: .; j_gene: TRBJ2-1; CDR3nt: TGTGCCAGCAGCTTAGAAAAGGGGGGGCCTTTCTTC; CDR3aa: CASSLEKGGPFF